This T cell receptor (beta chain) was sequenced in a study of T cells in Graves' hyperthyroidism and ophthalmopathy. Study-level information: Peripheral blood specimens were obtained at initial diagnosis, prior to any treatment.

Amplification of TCR beta CDR3 regions was performed using RNA transcripts as template. The primer set for the first-round RT-PCR of the TCR CDR3 was HTBI. One entry per CDR3 protein results from TCRdb running MiXCR on the multiplex PCR reads. The data contain roughly 520,000 distinct CDR3 sequences, roughly 25% of them singletons. Ten or more counts support this clonotype. Patients having uncontrolled infection, another autoimmune disease, pregnancy or lactation were not included. The germline V gene has CDR1 MNHNS and CDR2 SASEGT. The CDR3 sequence is 16 residues long. With V trimmed by 7 bases and J by 2 bases, 13 bases remained unmatched.

The sample consisted of blood. The V and J genes are TRBV6-1 and TRBJ2-5; 7 bases match TRBD1. The sequence came from a woman in her twenties or thirties with Graves' ophthalmopathy. CDR3 sequence (DNA): TGTGCCAGCATTCCTAAAGCAGGGGGTTTTCAAGAGACCCAGTACTTC. Its translation: CASIPKAGGFQETQYF.